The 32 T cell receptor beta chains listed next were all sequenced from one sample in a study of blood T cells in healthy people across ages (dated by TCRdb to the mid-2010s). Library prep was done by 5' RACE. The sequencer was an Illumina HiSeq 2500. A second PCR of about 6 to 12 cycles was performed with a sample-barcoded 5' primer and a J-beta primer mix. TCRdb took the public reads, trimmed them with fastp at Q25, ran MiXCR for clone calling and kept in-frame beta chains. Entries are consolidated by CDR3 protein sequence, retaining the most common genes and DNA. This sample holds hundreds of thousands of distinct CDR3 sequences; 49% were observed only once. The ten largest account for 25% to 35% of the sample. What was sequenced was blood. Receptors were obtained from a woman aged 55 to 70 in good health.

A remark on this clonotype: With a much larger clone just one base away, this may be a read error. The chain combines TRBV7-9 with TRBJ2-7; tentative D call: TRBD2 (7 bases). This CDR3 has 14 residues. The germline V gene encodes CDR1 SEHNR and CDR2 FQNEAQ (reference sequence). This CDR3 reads CAGSRRGGGNEQYF. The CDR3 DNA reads TGTGCCGGCAGCCGAAGGGGGGGAGGGAACGAGCAGTACTTC.

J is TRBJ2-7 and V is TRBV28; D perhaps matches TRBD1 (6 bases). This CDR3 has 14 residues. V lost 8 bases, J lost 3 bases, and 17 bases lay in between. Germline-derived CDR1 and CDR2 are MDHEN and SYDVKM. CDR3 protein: CASRSGQNYYEQYF. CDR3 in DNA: TGTGCCAGCCGCTCCGGACAGAACTACTACGAGCAGTACTTC.

The CDR3 spells CSAGANNEQFF. The CDR3, as DNA: TGCAGTGCGGGGGCCAACAATGAGCAGTTCTTC. The J gene is TRBJ2-1, the V gene TRBV20-1; maybe TRBD1 (6 bases). The CDR3 runs 11 residues. Germline CDR1 reads DFQATT; CDR2 reads SNEGSKA (reference sequence). Trimming took off 6 bases at V and 5 bases at J, with 8 bases between the two ends.

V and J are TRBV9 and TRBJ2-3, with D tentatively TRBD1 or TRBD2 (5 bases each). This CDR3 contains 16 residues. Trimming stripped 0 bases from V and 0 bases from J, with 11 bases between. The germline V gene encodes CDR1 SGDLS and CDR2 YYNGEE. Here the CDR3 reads CASSVGRGDSTDTQYF. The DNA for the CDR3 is TGTGCCAGCAGCGTAGGTAGAGGGGATAGCACAGATACGCAGTATTTT. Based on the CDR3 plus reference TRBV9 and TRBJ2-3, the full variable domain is DSGVTQTPKHLITATGQRVTLRCSPRSGDLSVYWYQQSLDQGLQFLIQYYNGEERAKGNILERFSAQQFPDLHSELNLSSLELGDSALYFCASSVGRGDSTDTQYFGPGTRLTVL.

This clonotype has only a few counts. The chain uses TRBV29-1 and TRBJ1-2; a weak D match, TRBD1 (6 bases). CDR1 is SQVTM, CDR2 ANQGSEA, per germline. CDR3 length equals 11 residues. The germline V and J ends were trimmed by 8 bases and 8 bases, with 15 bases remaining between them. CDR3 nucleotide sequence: TGCAGCCTAGGGGGGGTTGAAGGCTACACCTTC. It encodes CSLGGVEGYTF.

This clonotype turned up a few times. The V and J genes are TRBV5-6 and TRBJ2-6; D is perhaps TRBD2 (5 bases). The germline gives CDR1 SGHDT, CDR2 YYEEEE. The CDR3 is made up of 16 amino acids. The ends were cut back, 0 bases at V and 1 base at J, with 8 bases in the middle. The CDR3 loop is CASSLVAPSGANVLTF. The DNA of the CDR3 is TGTGCCAGCAGCTTGGTAGCGCCTTCTGGGGCCAACGTCCTGACTTTC.

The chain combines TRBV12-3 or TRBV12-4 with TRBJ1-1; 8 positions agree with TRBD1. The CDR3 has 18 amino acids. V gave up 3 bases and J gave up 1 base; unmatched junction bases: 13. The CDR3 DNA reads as TGTGCCAGCAGTTTTTATCGACAGGGGCCAATGCGGAACACTGAAGCTTTCTTT. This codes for CASSFYRQGPMRNTEAFF.

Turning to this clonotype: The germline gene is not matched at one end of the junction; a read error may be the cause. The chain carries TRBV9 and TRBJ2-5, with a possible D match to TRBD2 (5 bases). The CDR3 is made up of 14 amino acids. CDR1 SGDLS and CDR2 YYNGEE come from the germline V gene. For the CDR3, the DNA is TGTGCCAGCAGTGTAGAGCCTAGCTCAGAGACCCAGTACTTC. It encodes CASSVEPSSETQYF.

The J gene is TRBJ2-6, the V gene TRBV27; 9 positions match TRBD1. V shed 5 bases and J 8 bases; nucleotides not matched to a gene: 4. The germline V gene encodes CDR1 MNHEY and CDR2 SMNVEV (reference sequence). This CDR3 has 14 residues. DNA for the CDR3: TGTGCCAGCAGTAAACAGGGGGCAACCAACGTCCTGACTTTC. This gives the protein CASSKQGATNVLTF.

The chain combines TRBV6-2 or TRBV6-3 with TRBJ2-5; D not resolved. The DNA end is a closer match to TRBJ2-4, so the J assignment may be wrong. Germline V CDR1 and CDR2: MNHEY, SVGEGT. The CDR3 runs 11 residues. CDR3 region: CASRINNIQYF. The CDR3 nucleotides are TGTGCCAGCAGGATAAACAACATTCAGTACTTC.

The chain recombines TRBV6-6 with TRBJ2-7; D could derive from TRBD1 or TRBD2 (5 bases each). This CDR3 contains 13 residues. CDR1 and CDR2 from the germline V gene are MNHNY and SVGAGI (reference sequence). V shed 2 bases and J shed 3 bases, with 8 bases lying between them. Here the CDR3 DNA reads TGTGCCAGCAGTTACGGGGGAGTCTACGAGCAGTACTTC. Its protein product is CASSYGGVYEQYF.

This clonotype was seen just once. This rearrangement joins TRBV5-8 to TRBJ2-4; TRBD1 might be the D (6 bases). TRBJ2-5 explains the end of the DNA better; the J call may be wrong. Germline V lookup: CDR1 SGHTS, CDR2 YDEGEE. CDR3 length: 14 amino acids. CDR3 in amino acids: CASSIGQKQETQYF. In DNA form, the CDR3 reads TGTGCCAGCAGCATCGGACAGAAACAAGAGACCCAGTACTTC.

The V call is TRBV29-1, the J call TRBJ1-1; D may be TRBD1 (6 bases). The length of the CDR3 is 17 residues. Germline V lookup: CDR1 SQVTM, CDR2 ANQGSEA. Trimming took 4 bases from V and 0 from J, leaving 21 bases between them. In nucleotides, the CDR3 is TGCAGCGTTGCGGGGGACGGGGACACCCGAATGAACACTGAAGCTTTCTTT. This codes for CSVAGDGDTRMNTEAFF. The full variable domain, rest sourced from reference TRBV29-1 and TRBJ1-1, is SAVISQKPSRDICQRGTSLTIQCQVDSQVTMMFWYRQQPGQSLTLIATANQGSEATYESGFVIDKFPISRPNLTFSTLTVSNMSPEDSSIYLCSVAGDGDTRMNTEAFFGQGTRLTVV.

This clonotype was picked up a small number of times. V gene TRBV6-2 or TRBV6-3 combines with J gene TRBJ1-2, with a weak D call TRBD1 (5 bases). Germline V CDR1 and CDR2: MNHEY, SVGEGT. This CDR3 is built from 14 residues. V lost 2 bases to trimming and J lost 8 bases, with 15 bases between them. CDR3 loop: CASSYNRQGRGYTF. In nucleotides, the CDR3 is TGTGCCAGCAGTTACAATCGCCAGGGCAGAGGCTACACCTTC.

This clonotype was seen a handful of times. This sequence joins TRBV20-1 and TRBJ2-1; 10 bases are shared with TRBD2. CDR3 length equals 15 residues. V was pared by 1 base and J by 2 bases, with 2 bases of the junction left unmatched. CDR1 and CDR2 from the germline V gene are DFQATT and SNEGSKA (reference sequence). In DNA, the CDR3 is TGCAGTGCTAGAGGGAGCGGGAGGGCCTACAATGAGCAGTTCTTC. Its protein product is CSARGSGRAYNEQFF.

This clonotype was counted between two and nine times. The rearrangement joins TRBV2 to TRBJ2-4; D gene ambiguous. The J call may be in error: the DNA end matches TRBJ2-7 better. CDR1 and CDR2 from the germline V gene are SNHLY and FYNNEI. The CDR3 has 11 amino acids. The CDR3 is CASSQSDEQYF. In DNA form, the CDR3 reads TGTGCCAGCAGTCAGAGTGACGAGCAGTACTTC.

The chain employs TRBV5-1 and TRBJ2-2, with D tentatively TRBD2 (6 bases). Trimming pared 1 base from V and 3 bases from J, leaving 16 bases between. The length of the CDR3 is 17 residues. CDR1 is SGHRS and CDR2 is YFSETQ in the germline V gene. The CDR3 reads CASSLRSGGPDTGELFF. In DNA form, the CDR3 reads TGCGCCAGCAGCTTGAGATCCGGAGGGCCGGACACCGGGGAGCTGTTTTTT. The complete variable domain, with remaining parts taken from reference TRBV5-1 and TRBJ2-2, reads KAGVTQTPRYLIKTRGQQVTLSCSPISGHRSVSWYQQTPGQGLQFLFEYFSETQRNKGNFPGRFSGRQFSNSRSEMNVSTLELGDSALYLCASSLRSGGPDTGELFFGEGSRLTVL.

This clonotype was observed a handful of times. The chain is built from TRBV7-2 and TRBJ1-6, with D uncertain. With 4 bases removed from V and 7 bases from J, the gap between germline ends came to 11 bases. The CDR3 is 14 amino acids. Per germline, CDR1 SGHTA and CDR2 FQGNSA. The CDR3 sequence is CASSSGPWNSPLHF. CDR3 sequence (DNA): TGTGCCAGCAGCTCTGGCCCCTGGAATTCACCCCTCCACTTT.

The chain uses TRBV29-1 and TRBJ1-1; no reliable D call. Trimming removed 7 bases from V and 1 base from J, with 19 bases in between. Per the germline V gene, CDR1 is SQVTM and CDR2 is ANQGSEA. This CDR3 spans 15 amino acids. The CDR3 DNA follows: TGCAGCGGCAGAAAGGATGGCGGCCCGAACACTGAAGCTTTCTTT. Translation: CSGRKDGGPNTEAFF.

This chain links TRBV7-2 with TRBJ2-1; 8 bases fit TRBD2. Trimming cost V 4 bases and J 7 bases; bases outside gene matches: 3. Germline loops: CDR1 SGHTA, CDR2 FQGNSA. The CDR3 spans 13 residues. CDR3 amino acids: CASSSRGANEQFF. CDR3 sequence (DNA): TGTGCCAGCAGCTCGCGGGGGGCGAATGAGCAGTTCTTC.

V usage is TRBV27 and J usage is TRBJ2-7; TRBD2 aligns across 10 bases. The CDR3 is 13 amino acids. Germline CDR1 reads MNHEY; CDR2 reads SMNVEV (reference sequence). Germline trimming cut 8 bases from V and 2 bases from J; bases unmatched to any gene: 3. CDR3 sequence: CASALAGPYEQYF. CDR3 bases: TGTGCCAGCGCACTAGCGGGACCCTACGAGCAGTACTTC.

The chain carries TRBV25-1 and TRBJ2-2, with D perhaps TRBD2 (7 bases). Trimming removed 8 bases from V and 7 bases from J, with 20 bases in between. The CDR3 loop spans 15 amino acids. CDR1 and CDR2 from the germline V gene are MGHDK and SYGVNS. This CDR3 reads CASGGGGPEFGELFF. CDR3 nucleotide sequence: TGTGCCAGCGGTGGGGGGGGGCCGGAATTCGGGGAGCTGTTTTTT.

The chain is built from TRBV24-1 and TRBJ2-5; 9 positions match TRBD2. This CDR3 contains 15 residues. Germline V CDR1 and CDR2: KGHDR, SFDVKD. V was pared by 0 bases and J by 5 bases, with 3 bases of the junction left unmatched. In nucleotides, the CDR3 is TGTGCCACCAGTGATTTGGCGGGAGGGGCGGAGACCCAGTACTTC. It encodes CATSDLAGGAETQYF.

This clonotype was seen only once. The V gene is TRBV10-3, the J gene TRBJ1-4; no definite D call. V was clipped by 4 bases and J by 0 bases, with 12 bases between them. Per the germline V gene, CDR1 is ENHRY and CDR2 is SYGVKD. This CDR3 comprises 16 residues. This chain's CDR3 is CAISGGGGTTNEKLFF. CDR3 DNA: TGTGCCATCAGTGGAGGCGGCGGGACAACTAATGAAAAACTGTTTTTT.

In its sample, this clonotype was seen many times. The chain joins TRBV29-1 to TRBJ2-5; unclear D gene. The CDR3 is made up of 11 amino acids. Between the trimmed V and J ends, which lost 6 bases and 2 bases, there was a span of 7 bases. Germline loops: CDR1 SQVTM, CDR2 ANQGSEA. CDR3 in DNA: TGCAGCGTCAACCATCAAGAGACCCAGTACTTC. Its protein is CSVNHQETQYF.

Here the CDR3 reads CASSQLAGRYGYTF. The DNA of the CDR3 is TGTGCCAGCAGCCAGCTAGCAGGGCGCTATGGCTACACCTTC. The J gene is TRBJ1-2, the V gene TRBV3-1; TRBD1 is a possible D gene (5 bases). The CDR3 loop spans 14 amino acids. The germline V and J ends were trimmed by 3 bases and 4 bases, with 12 bases remaining between them. Germline CDR1 and CDR2: LGHDT and YNNKEL (reference sequence).

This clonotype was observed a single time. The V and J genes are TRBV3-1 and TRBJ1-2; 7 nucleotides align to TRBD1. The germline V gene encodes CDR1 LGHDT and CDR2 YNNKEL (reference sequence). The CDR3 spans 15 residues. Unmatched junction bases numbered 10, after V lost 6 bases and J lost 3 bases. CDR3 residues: CASRFAGTAHYGYTF. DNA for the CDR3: TGTGCCAGCAGATTTGCCGGGACAGCCCACTATGGCTACACCTTC.

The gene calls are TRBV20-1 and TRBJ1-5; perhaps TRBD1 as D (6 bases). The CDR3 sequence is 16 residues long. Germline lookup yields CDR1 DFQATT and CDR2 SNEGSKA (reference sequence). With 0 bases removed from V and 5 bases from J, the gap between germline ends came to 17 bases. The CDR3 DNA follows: TGCAGTGCTAGAGATCCCGACGGGGGCGCAGATCAGCCCCAGCATTTT. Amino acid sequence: CSARDPDGGADQPQHF.

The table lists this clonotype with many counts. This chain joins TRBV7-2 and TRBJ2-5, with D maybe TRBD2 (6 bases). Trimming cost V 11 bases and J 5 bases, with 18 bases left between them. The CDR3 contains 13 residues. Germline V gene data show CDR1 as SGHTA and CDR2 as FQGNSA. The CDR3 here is CASGAGRVETQYF. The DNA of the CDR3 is TGTGCCTCCGGGGCGGGGCGGGTCGAGACCCAGTACTTC.

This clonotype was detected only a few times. The CDR3 sequence is CASRARVYEQYF. In DNA, the CDR3 is TGTGCCAGCAGGGCCAGGGTCTACGAGCAGTACTTC. This sequence joins TRBV6-2 or TRBV6-3 and TRBJ2-7; D perhaps matches TRBD1 (5 bases). With 6 bases removed from V and 3 bases from J, the gap between germline ends came to 9 bases. This CDR3 has 12 residues. Germline V gene lookup returns CDR1 MNHEY and CDR2 SVGEGT.

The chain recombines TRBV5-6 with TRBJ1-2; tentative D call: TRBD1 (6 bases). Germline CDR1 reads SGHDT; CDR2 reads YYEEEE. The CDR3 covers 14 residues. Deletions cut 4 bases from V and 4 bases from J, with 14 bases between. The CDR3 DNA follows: TGTGCCAGCAGCCCAAGAGGGGGGGGCTATGGCTACACCTTC. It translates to CASSPRGGGYGYTF.

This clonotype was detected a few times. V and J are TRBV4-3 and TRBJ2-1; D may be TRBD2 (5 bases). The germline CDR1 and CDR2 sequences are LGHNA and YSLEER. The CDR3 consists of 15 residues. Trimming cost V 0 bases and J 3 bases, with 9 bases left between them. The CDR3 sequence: CASSQENGGYNEQFF. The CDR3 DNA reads TGCGCCAGCAGCCAAGAAAATGGAGGCTACAATGAGCAGTTCTTC.